The sequence of this TCR beta chain was determined in a study of OX40 agonist ivuxolimab in advanced cancers. The germline gives CDR1 SGHTA, CDR2 FQGTGA. V lost 5 bases to trimming and J lost 7 bases, with 11 bases between them. This CDR3 is built from 12 residues. This clone is medium-sized (0.01 to 0.1%) by share. Profiling relied on immunoSEQ multiplex PCR, and the TCRdb table lists in-frame clones only, not all of them. Of approximately 82,000 clones in the sample, around 88% are singletons; the top ten hold roughly 0.71%. The sequence derives from an adult with an advanced solid tumor such as melanoma, head and neck, liver or kidney cancer. The gene calls are TRBV7-3 and TRBJ1-2; possibly TRBD1 for D (6 bases). Sequenced material: CD4+ or CD8+ T cells sorted from blood, taken in a trial of the OX40 agonist ivuxolimab. The CDR3 coding sequence is TGTGCCAGCAGCGGATCGACAGGTGGCTACACCTTC. Its protein is CASSGSTGGYTF. The full variable domain, rest sourced from reference TRBV7-3 and TRBJ1-2, is GAGVSQTPSNKVTEKGKYVELRCDPISGHTALYWYRQSLGQGPEFLIYFQGTGAADDSGLPNDRFFAVRPEGSVSTLKIQRTERGDSAVYLCASSGSTGGYTFGSGTRLTVV.